The sequence of this T cell receptor beta chain was determined in a study of shared clonotypes between healthy human individuals. For the study at large: The donors, two women and three men, were aged 18 to 49.

CDR3 length: 15 amino acids. V lost 6 bases and J lost 7, with 22 bases in between. The germline V gene encodes CDR1 MDHEN and CDR2 SYDVKM. Produced via immunoSEQ multiplex PCR; TCRdb's table is partial and in-frame only. The sample lists around 980,000 clones, roughly 74% occurring once. The source material was memory CD4+ T cells from PBMCs. Sample subset: CD45RA-negative fraction. The chain couples TRBV28 to TRBJ2-7; D could derive from TRBD1 or TRBD2 (6 bases each). This receptor was taken from a man younger than 35 in good health. Some clones in this sample may be carry-over from other donors' samples. The CDR3 here is CASSPGGGEGREQYF. Written as DNA, the CDR3 is TGTGCCAGCAGCCCCGGGGGCGGGGAAGGGCGGGAGCAGTACTTC.